This entry lists 24 T cell receptor beta chains sequenced from one sample in a study of regulatory T cells in long-lasting Graves disease. HTBI primers from iRepertoire and Arm-PCR of CDR3 regions yielded the TCR beta libraries. Each CDR3 protein is one row after TCRdb ran MiXCR on the multiplex PCR reads. In the table there are approximately 480,000 distinct CDR3 sequences, around 15% of which are singletons. Described time point: newly diagnosed GD, antithyroid drugs for less than 3 months. With RNA extracted from PBMCs as input, the TCR library was made. This sample was also put to use in a study of T cells in Graves' hyperthyroidism and ophthalmopathy.

The sample in question was peripheral blood mononuclear cells (PBMCs), obtained at new diagnosis, from a patient treated with antithyroid drugs. These receptor sequences come from a man aged 35-49 years with Graves disease.

The chain links TRBV10-3 to TRBJ2-5; D unresolved. The J call may be mistaken, given a closer DNA end match to TRBJ2-1. Germline values: CDR1 ENHRY, CDR2 SYGVKD. The CDR3 has 12 amino acids. CDR3 sequence reads: CAISARGDEQFF. DNA for the CDR3: TGTGCCATCAGTGCCCGTGGGGATGAGCAGTTCTTC.

At least ten counts were recorded for this clonotype. The J gene is TRBJ2-7, the V gene TRBV10-1, with 8 positions matching TRBD2. Germline V lookup: CDR1 WNHNN, CDR2 SYGVQD (reference sequence). The CDR3 length is 17 residues. V was pared by 8 bases and J by 3 bases, with 18 bases of the junction left unmatched. CDR3 nucleotides: TGCGCCAGCTCCCGGGGTGCCGGGAGGGCCGAGAACTACGAGCAGTACTTC. Translation gives CASSRGAGRAENYEQYF.

This clonotype was recorded a few times. The rearrangement joins TRBV4-1 to TRBJ2-7, with D maybe TRBD1 (5 bases). CDR3 length: 16 amino acids. The V end was cut by 0 bases, the J end by 3 bases, with 15 bases between. Germline lookup yields CDR1 MGHRA and CDR2 YSYEKL. CDR3 nucleotide sequence: TGCGCCAGCAGCCAAGATTCAACCGGGCAGGGCTACGAGCAGTACTTC. Translated: CASSQDSTGQGYEQYF.

This clonotype was detected ten times or more. The chain is built from TRBV24-1 and TRBJ1-1, with D tentatively TRBD1 (6 bases). From germline, CDR1 is KGHDR and CDR2 SFDVKD. Trimming took off 5 bases at V and 5 bases at J, with 11 bases between the two ends. The CDR3 is 13 amino acids. This CDR3 reads CATSGGGGTEAFF. CDR3 nucleotide sequence: TGTGCCACCAGTGGGGGGGGCGGGACTGAAGCTTTCTTT.

This clonotype has at least ten counts. The gene calls are TRBV28 and TRBJ2-2, with TRBD2 as a possible D gene (5 bases). Trimming left V 5 bases short and J 2 bases short, with 12 bases between. CDR3 length: 15 residues. The germline V gene encodes CDR1 MDHEN and CDR2 SYDVKM. The CDR3 spells CASSALADNTGELFF. The CDR3, as DNA: TGTGCCAGCAGTGCCCTAGCTGACAACACCGGGGAGCTGTTTTTT. Filled out from reference TRBV28 and TRBJ2-2, the complete variable domain reads DVKVTQSSRYLVKRTGEKVFLECVQDMDHENMFWYRQDPGLGLRLIYFSYDVKMKEKGDIPEGYSVSREKKERFSLILESASTNQTSMYLCASSALADNTGELFFGEGSRLTVL.

This clonotype was counted many times. The chain has TRBV2 and TRBJ2-3; possibly TRBD1 for D (5 bases). The J call may be wrong; the DNA end is better matched by TRBJ1-1. The CDR3 is 13 amino acids. Germline V gene data show CDR1 as SNHLY and CDR2 as FYNNEI. The CDR3 nucleotides read TGTGCCAGCAACTCGGACGGGTATCGGGGGGCTTTCTTT. As protein: CASNSDGYRGAFF.

With regard to this clonotype: A read error may explain this, as a much larger clone is one base away. V is TRBV12-3 or TRBV12-4 and J is TRBJ2-5, with TRBD2 matching 10 bases. The CDR3 consists of 16 residues. The CDR3 DNA is TGTGCCAGCAGTTTACCGATCGGACTAGCGGAAGAGACCCGGTACTTC. It codes for CASSLPIGLAEETRYF.

In this sample, this clonotype turned up a few times. The CDR3 reads CACMDRADGEQYF. CDR3 bases: TGTGCCTGCATGGACAGGGCTGACGGCGAGCAGTACTTC. This chain connects TRBV6-1 to TRBJ2-7; 8 bases map to TRBD1. The CDR3 runs 13 residues. Trimming cost V 11 bases and J 6 bases; bases outside gene matches: 12. The germline CDR1 and CDR2 sequences are MNHNS and SASEGT.

There are a few counts of this clonotype. This chain connects TRBV28 to TRBJ2-5; the D gene is possibly TRBD2 (5 bases). V was pared by 7 bases and J by 5 bases, with 14 bases between. From germline, CDR1 is MDHEN and CDR2 SYDVKM. This CDR3 has 13 amino acids. CDR3 loop: CASNLLARETQYF. Written as DNA, the CDR3 is TGTGCCAGCAACCTCCTAGCTCGGGAGACCCAGTACTTC.

This clonotype was seen repeatedly, ten times or more. V usage is TRBV3-1 and J usage is TRBJ1-2; D is unresolved. The CDR3 extends over 12 amino acids. Germline values: CDR1 LGHDT, CDR2 YNNKEL (reference sequence). Trimming left V 2 bases short and J 5 bases short, with 6 bases between. The DNA of the CDR3 is TGTGCCAGCAGCCAACTCGCTTATGGCTACACCTTC. Its protein product is CASSQLAYGYTF.

The CDR3 reads CSAPRNTEAFF. In nucleotides, the CDR3 is TGCAGTGCCCCGAGGAACACTGAAGCTTTCTTT. J is TRBJ1-1 and V is TRBV20-1; D not resolved. The CDR3 has 11 amino acids. The germline CDR1 and CDR2 sequences are DFQATT and SNEGSKA (reference sequence). The V gene lost 6 bases and the J gene lost 1 base, with 6 bases spanning the gap.

This clonotype was counted only a few times. The V gene is TRBV20-1, the J gene TRBJ1-5, with D perhaps TRBD1 (5 bases). The CDR3 has 17 residues. The V gene lost 3 bases and the J gene lost 1 base, with 19 bases spanning the gap. Per germline, CDR1 DFQATT and CDR2 SNEGSKA (reference sequence). The DNA of the CDR3 is TGCAGTGCTAGGGGGGGGGGTGGTACAATGAGCAATCAGCCCCAGCATTTT. This encodes CSARGGGGTMSNQPQHF.

The V and J genes are TRBV9 and TRBJ2-2, with 7 bases that match TRBD2. The CDR3 extends over 14 amino acids. Per the germline V gene, CDR1 is SGDLS and CDR2 is YYNGEE. The V gene end was trimmed by 4 bases and the J gene end by 11 bases; junction bases not matched to a gene: 11. CDR3 sequence (DNA): TGTGCCAGCAGCACCCTAGCGGCCGGTGGCGAGCTGTTTTTT. Encoded protein: CASSTLAAGGELFF.

This clonotype came up many times. The rearrangement joins TRBV3-1 to TRBJ2-7; perhaps D is TRBD1 or TRBD2 (6 bases each). The CDR3 has 15 amino acids. With 3 bases removed from V and 7 bases from J, the gap between germline ends came to 19 bases. Germline lookup yields CDR1 LGHDT and CDR2 YNNKEL (reference sequence). In DNA, the CDR3 is TGTGCCAGCAGCCATAAGGAGGGACACCCTTGGGAGCAGTACTTC. It codes for CASSHKEGHPWEQYF.

This clonotype was recorded many times. The chain uses TRBV11-2 and TRBJ2-7; TRBD1 matches at 8 bases. Germline-derived CDR1 and CDR2 are SGHAT and FQNNGV. This CDR3 has 14 amino acids. V dropped 2 bases and J dropped 2; count of bases not matched to a gene: 2. The CDR3 protein is CASSLIQGAYEQYF. CDR3 DNA sequence: TGTGCCAGCAGCTTAATACAGGGGGCCTACGAGCAGTACTTC.

Worth noting for this clonotype: It may be a read error: a sequence one base away is much more abundant. It is likely a read error, because the conserved phenylalanine at the end of the CDR3 is missing. V gene TRBV3-1 combines with J gene TRBJ2-5; D uncertain. Per the germline V gene, CDR1 is LGHDT and CDR2 is YNNKEL (reference sequence). The germline V and J ends were trimmed by 0 bases and 5 bases, with 4 bases remaining between them. CDR3 length: 12 residues. The CDR3 spells CASSQDSETQYL. CDR3 nucleotide sequence: TGTGCCAGCAGCCAAGATAGTGAGACCCAGTACCTC.

The rearrangement uses TRBV20-1 and TRBJ2-5; TRBD2 aligns across 12 bases. The CDR3 contains 18 residues. V shed 3 bases, J shed 8 bases, and the junction held 19 bases outside the gene matches. CDR1 and CDR2 from the germline V gene are DFQATT and SNEGSKA (reference sequence). The CDR3 coding sequence is TGCAGTGCTAGCACTCCCCTGACTAGCGGGGGATACAAGGGAACCCAGTACTTC. Translated: CSASTPLTSGGYKGTQYF.

As regards this clonotype: This is likely a read error, given that the CDR3 carries no conserved phenylalanine or tryptophan at its end. The gene calls are TRBV24-1 and TRBJ2-7; 10 positions match TRBD2. This CDR3 contains 21 residues. V lost 4 bases, J lost 6 bases, and 26 bases stayed unmatched. Germline CDR1 is KGHDR and CDR2 is SFDVKD. As DNA, the CDR3 is TGTGCCACCAGTGACCGACGCCATGTTAGCGGGAGGAAAGAAGGGCTACTCGAGCAGTACCTC. Translation gives CATSDRRHVSGRKEGLLEQYL.

This clonotype was observed at least ten times. The rearrangement links TRBV4-1 to TRBJ2-7; 8 nucleotides line up with TRBD2. V lost 1 base and J lost 2; bases outside the gene matches: 4. Germline CDR1 is MGHRA and CDR2 is YSYEKL. The CDR3 is 15 residues long. The CDR3 DNA sequence: TGCGCCAGCAGCCAAGTCCTTAGCGGGACCTACGAGCAGTACTTC. This translates into CASSQVLSGTYEQYF.

The chain recombines TRBV6-1 with TRBJ2-7; D possibly matches TRBD1 or TRBD2 (5 bases each). Germline V gene lookup returns CDR1 MNHNS and CDR2 SASEGT. The CDR3 covers 14 residues. The V and J ends lost 8 bases and 1 base respectively, with 15 bases between them. Here the CDR3 reads CASLGDGPSYEQYF. CDR3 sequence (DNA): TGTGCCAGCCTGGGGGATGGCCCGTCCTACGAGCAGTACTTC.

This chain joins TRBV10-3 and TRBJ1-2, with unresolved D. V lost 0 bases, J lost 3 bases, and 5 bases lay in between. This CDR3 spans 13 amino acids. Per germline, CDR1 ENHRY and CDR2 SYGVKD. CDR3 coding DNA: TGTGCCATCAGTGAGTCGCGCGACTATGGCTACACCTTC. It specifies CAISESRDYGYTF.

This chain uses TRBV6-1 with TRBJ2-1; TRBD1 matches at 8 bases. CDR1 is MNHNS, CDR2 SASEGT, per germline. J was trimmed by 12 bases and V by 7 bases; bases with no gene match: 8. This CDR3 has 12 amino acids. CDR3 loop: CASTPGTGVQFF. The CDR3 DNA reads TGTGCCAGCACCCCAGGGACAGGCGTGCAGTTCTTC.

This clonotype has just a few counts. The V call is TRBV19, the J call TRBJ2-6; D is undetermined. Per germline, CDR1 LNHDA and CDR2 SQIVND (reference sequence). The CDR3 spans 17 residues. V lost 2 bases and J lost 0, with 11 bases in between. CDR3 amino acids: CASSIRPSVSGANVLTF. The CDR3 DNA sequence: TGTGCCAGTAGTATACGCCCCTCGGTCTCTGGGGCCAACGTCCTGACTTTC.

Worth noting for this clonotype: Compared with germline, one end of the junction differs, possibly owing to a read error. V is TRBV10-3 and J is TRBJ2-1; no clear D gene. The germline V gene has CDR1 ENHRY and CDR2 SYGVKD. This CDR3 region has 14 residues. The CDR3 coding sequence is TGTGCCAGCAGTTACGGCCCGACGAGAGGTGAGCAGTTCTTC. This translates into CASSYGPTRGEQFF.